This entry lists 32 T cell receptor beta chains sequenced from one sample in a study of OX40 agonist ivuxolimab in advanced cancers. Libraries were prepared by immunoSEQ multiplex PCR; TCRdb keeps only in-frame clonotypes and omits some of them. The table lists tens of thousands of clones, 80% to 90% of them singletons. The sequenced sample was CD4+ or CD8+ T cells sorted from blood, obtained in a trial of the OX40 agonist ivuxolimab. The receptors shown here come from an adult with an advanced solid tumor such as melanoma, head and neck, liver or kidney cancer.

The gene calls are TRBV29-1 and TRBJ2-5, with D tentatively TRBD1 (7 bases). The CDR3 loop spans 14 amino acids. Germline assignment: CDR1 SQVTM and CDR2 ANQGSEA. V was pared by 5 bases and J by 4 bases, with 17 bases between. The CDR3 DNA reads as TGCAGCGTTACAGGGGCCCTCGGGGGAGAGACCCAGTACTTC. Translated, it gives CSVTGALGGETQYF.

This sequence joins TRBV18 and TRBJ2-3; TRBD2 is a possible D gene (6 bases). Germline V gene lookup returns CDR1 KGHSH and CDR2 LQKENI. The V and J ends lost 4 bases and 5 bases respectively, with 16 bases between them. CDR3 length: 15 residues. CDR3 DNA: TGTGCCAGCTCACAGCGGGCTCATGGGGGAGATACGCAGTATTTT. This encodes CASSQRAHGGDTQYF.

The chain combines TRBV7-6 with TRBJ1-6; 7 bases are shared with TRBD1. The V and J ends lost 4 bases and 11 bases, in that order; junction bases with no gene match: 5. The CDR3 runs to 13 residues. Looked up from germline, CDR1 is SGHVS and CDR2 is FNYEAQ. CDR3 in DNA: TGTGCCAGCAGCTCTGACAGGGAGGCACCCCTCCACTTT. As protein: CASSSDREAPLHF.

The J gene is TRBJ1-1, the V gene TRBV11-2; D is possibly TRBD1 (6 bases). Per germline, CDR1 SGHAT and CDR2 FQNNGV. The CDR3 has 14 residues. Trimming took off 4 bases at V and 2 bases at J, with 11 bases between the two ends. CDR3 DNA sequence: TGTGCCAGCAGCTCGACAGGACTTAACACTGAAGCTTTCTTT. It codes for CASSSTGLNTEAFF.

As concerns this clone: A read error may account for a junction end that differs from germline. J is TRBJ2-1 and V is TRBV7-7; 10 nucleotides agree with TRBD2. CDR3 size: 16 residues. Germline CDR1 reads SSHAT; CDR2 reads FNYEAQ (reference sequence). The CDR3 is CASSLVPAGGPREQFF. In DNA form, the CDR3 reads TGTGCTAGCAGCTTAGTTCCAGCGGGAGGGCCACGGGAGCAGTTCTTC.

The chain combines TRBV7-8 with TRBJ2-2; 11 bases align to TRBD2. Germline CDR1 SGHVS, CDR2 FQNEAQ. The CDR3 has 20 amino acids. The J segment lost 6 bases and the V segment lost 8 bases, leaving 23 bases of the junction unmatched. In DNA form, the CDR3 reads TGTGCCAGCCGACCTAGACTAGCGGGGTCCCGCGCGTCGATCGCCGGGGAGCTGTTTTTT. This translates into CASRPRLAGSRASIAGELFF. Variable domain in full (rest from reference TRBV7-8 and TRBJ2-2): GAGVSQSPRYKVAKRGQDVALRCDPISGHVSLFWYQQALGQGPEFLTYFQNEAQLDKSGLPSDRFFAERPEGSVSTLKIQRTQQEDSAVYLCASRPRLAGSRASIAGELFFGEGSRLTVL.

The CDR3 DNA is TGTGCCAGCAGCCCCACCGGTGGGTCTCTCGGTGAGCAGTTCTTC. Protein sequence: CASSPTGGSLGEQFF. The chain combines TRBV6-6 with TRBJ2-1, with D uncertain. Germline loops: CDR1 MNHNY, CDR2 SVGAGI (reference sequence). This CDR3 is built from 15 residues. Trimming cost V 6 bases and J 9 bases, with 21 bases left between them.

V is TRBV19 and J is TRBJ1-4, with 9 bases aligning to TRBD1. This CDR3 is 14 amino acids long. The J segment lost 6 bases and the V segment lost 6 bases, leaving 5 bases of the junction unmatched. Germline loops: CDR1 LNHDA, CDR2 SQIVND (reference sequence). DNA for the CDR3: TGTGCCAGTAGGGCACAGGGGGCGCATGAAAAACTGTTTTTT. Translating gives CASRAQGAHEKLFF.

The chain combines TRBV28 with TRBJ2-5, with D perhaps TRBD2 (5 bases). Germline values: CDR1 MDHEN, CDR2 SYDVKM. The CDR3 runs 15 residues. The V end was cut by 7 bases, the J end by 5 bases, with 20 bases between. CDR3 protein: CASTRAVLVGETQYF. The CDR3 DNA reads as TGTGCCAGCACGCGGGCGGTCTTAGTGGGGGAGACCCAGTACTTC. The variable domain in full, with the rest retrieved from reference TRBV28 and TRBJ2-5, is DVKVTQSSRYLVKRTGEKVFLECVQDMDHENMFWYRQDPGLGLRLIYFSYDVKMKEKGDIPEGYSVSREKKERFSLILESASTNQTSMYLCASTRAVLVGETQYFGPGTRLLVL.

This clone appeared once. The rearrangement uses TRBV9 and TRBJ1-5, with D possibly matching TRBD1 (5 bases). Germline V gives CDR1 SGDLS, CDR2 YYNGEE. This CDR3 has 15 residues. The germline V and J ends were trimmed by 0 bases and 0 bases, with 7 bases remaining between them. The CDR3, as DNA: TGTGCCAGCAGCGTAGGGCAGGGTAGCAATCAGCCCCAGCATTTT. Its translation: CASSVGQGSNQPQHF.

The rearrangement links TRBV28 to TRBJ1-2, with TRBD1 identical over 7 bases. Germline CDR1 reads MDHEN; CDR2 reads SYDVKM. The junction had 14 bases not matched to a gene; V was cut back by 5 bases and J by 8 bases. The length of the CDR3 is 15 residues. The CDR3 DNA reads TGTGCCAGCAGTGCAGGAGAGGGACAGCTAAAGGGCTACACCTTC. Encoded protein: CASSAGEGQLKGYTF.

The chain uses TRBV7-9 and TRBJ1-5, with 7 positions matching TRBD1. From germline, CDR1 is SEHNR and CDR2 FQNEAQ (reference sequence). This CDR3 has 15 residues. V shed 0 bases and J 3 bases; nucleotides not matched to a gene: 2. This CDR3 reads CASSLADRDNQPQHF. CDR3 coding DNA: TGTGCCAGCAGCTTAGCTGACAGGGACAATCAGCCCCAGCATTTT.

This rearrangement joins TRBV19 to TRBJ2-3, with D hard to call. Germline CDR1 and CDR2: LNHDA and SQIVND (reference sequence). This CDR3 is built from 12 residues. V was shortened by 7 bases and J by 5 bases, with 10 bases between the two germline ends. The CDR3 DNA follows: TGTGCCAGTACCAATTATCGAGATACGCAGTATTTT. Residues: CASTNYRDTQYF.

This clone has just one count. This chain links TRBV7-8 with TRBJ2-2; TRBD2 aligns across 8 bases. Germline-derived CDR1 and CDR2 are SGHVS and FQNEAQ. This CDR3 comprises 15 residues. V lost 0 bases and J lost 4; bases outside the gene matches: 1. The CDR3 DNA follows: TGTGCCAGCAGCTTAGCCGGGGGGGCCACCGGGGAGCTGTTTTTT. This translates into CASSLAGGATGELFF.

The V gene is TRBV5-4, the J gene TRBJ2-1; TRBD2 is a possible D gene (5 bases). The V end lost 0 bases, the J end lost 4 bases, and 11 bases lay between the germline ends. The V gene's germline CDR1 is SGHNT and CDR2 YYREEE (reference sequence). The CDR3 runs to 15 residues. CDR3 amino acids: CASSLVGDSYNEQFF. For the CDR3, the DNA is TGTGCCAGCAGCTTGGTCGGGGATTCTTACAATGAGCAGTTCTTC.

The rearrangement joins TRBV11-3 to TRBJ2-3, with D possibly matching TRBD1 (5 bases). This CDR3 is 13 amino acids long. Trimming removed 4 bases at V and 2 bases at J, with 7 bases between. CDR1 is SGHNT and CDR2 is YENEEA in the germline V gene. The CDR3 protein is CASSSGITDTQYF. CDR3 coding DNA: TGTGCCAGCAGCTCAGGGATCACAGATACGCAGTATTTT.

V usage is TRBV7-2 and J usage is TRBJ1-5; D remains unclear. Germline CDR1 and CDR2: SGHTA and FQGNSA. This CDR3 has 13 residues. Trimming took 5 bases from V and 4 from J, leaving 9 bases between them. CDR3 bases: TGTGCCAGCAGCACCAACGCGAATCAGCCCCAGCATTTT. Its translation: CASSTNANQPQHF.

In its sample, this clone was seen once. Other DNA variants within this sample encode the same CDR3. V and J are TRBV27 and TRBJ2-2; 13 bases map to TRBD2. The J segment lost 2 bases and the V segment lost 5 bases, leaving 5 bases of the junction unmatched. Germline V gene sequence: CDR1 MNHEY, CDR2 SMNVEV (reference sequence). The CDR3 spans 17 residues. CDR3 DNA: TGTGCCAGCAGTGGACTAGCGGGGGCATCAAACACCGGGGAGCTGTTTTTT. Amino acids: CASSGLAGASNTGELFF.

The chain carries TRBV5-1 and TRBJ2-3; 9 bases agree with TRBD2. Losses at the gene ends were 4 bases for V and 2 bases for J; bases not matched to a gene: 2. The CDR3 is 14 residues long. Germline V gene sequence: CDR1 SGHRS, CDR2 YFSETQ. DNA of the CDR3: TGCGCCAGCAGCCCTAGCGGGACCACAGATACGCAGTATTTT. This gives the protein CASSPSGTTDTQYF.

The count of this clone is one. The chain has TRBV18 and TRBJ2-5; D not certain. The V gene's germline CDR1 is KGHSH and CDR2 LQKENI. There are 13 residues in the CDR3. V was clipped by 1 base and J by 3 bases, with 6 bases between them. This CDR3 reads CASSPRAEETQYF. Here the CDR3 DNA reads TGTGCCAGCTCACCACGGGCAGAAGAGACCCAGTACTTC.

This chain joins TRBV5-1 and TRBJ2-5; D possibly corresponds to TRBD2 (7 bases). The CDR3 loop spans 15 amino acids. The germline CDR1 and CDR2 sequences are SGHRS and YFSETQ. Trimming pared 5 bases from V and 2 bases from J, leaving 16 bases between. This CDR3 is CASRGEGHPQETQYF. CDR3 nucleotides: TGCGCCAGCAGAGGGGAGGGACATCCGCAAGAGACCCAGTACTTC.

This clone was seen more than once but under ten times. CDR3 sequence (DNA): TGTGCCAGCGGTACAGGGTTCTGCGGCACTGAAGCTTTCTTT. This sequence encodes CASGTGFCGTEAFF. This sequence joins TRBV21-1 and TRBJ1-1; the D call in the table, TRBD1, was not verified against the DNA. TRBV21-1 is annotated as a pseudogene. CDR3 length: 14 amino acids.

The chain employs TRBV6-1 and TRBJ2-7; 8 positions match TRBD1. This CDR3 has 13 amino acids. V lost 9 bases, J lost 4 bases, and 8 bases stayed unmatched. Per germline, CDR1 MNHNS and CDR2 SASEGT. The DNA of the CDR3 is TGTGCCAGTAATGTGGACAGGGAATACGAGCAGTACTTC. This codes for CASNVDREYEQYF.

This clone was detected only a few times. The chain employs TRBV11-3 and TRBJ1-2; D unclear. CDR3 length equals 13 residues. Germline V gene data show CDR1 as SGHNT and CDR2 as YENEEA. V was pared by 0 bases and J by 2 bases, with 4 bases between. This CDR3 is CASSLDGNYGYTF. The CDR3 nucleotides are TGTGCCAGCAGCTTAGACGGGAACTATGGCTACACCTTC.

The chain is built from TRBV27 and TRBJ1-5, with a tentative D call TRBD1 (6 bases). CDR3 length equals 13 residues. Trimming pared 6 bases from V and 8 bases from J, leaving 14 bases between. CDR1 MNHEY and CDR2 SMNVEV come from the germline V gene (reference sequence). CDR3 residues: CASSQQGLEPQHF. CDR3 DNA: TGTGCCAGCAGCCAACAGGGTTTGGAGCCCCAGCATTTT.

With respect to this clone: One end of the junction varies from germline; a read error may be responsible. The rearrangement uses TRBV7-7 and TRBJ2-3; unclear D gene. Germline values: CDR1 SSHAT, CDR2 FNYEAQ (reference sequence). The CDR3 loop spans 15 amino acids. The CDR3: CASSLGPGWADTQYF. In DNA form, the CDR3 reads TGTGCTAGCAGCTTAGGCCCAGGTTGGGCAGATACGCAGTATTTT.

The genes are TRBV11-2 and TRBJ2-7; D remains unclear. The CDR3 totals 12 residues. CDR1 and CDR2 (germline): SGHAT, FQNNGV. V lost 2 bases to trimming and J lost 2 bases, with 4 bases between them. DNA of the CDR3: TGTGCCAGCAGCTTATCCACCTACGAGCAGTACTTC. Translating it yields CASSLSTYEQYF.

This clone was seen only a few times. The CDR3 is CASRRDRGSFEQFF. As DNA, the CDR3 is TGTGCCAGCAGAAGGGACAGGGGGTCCTTTGAGCAGTTCTTC. This chain links TRBV6-5 with TRBJ2-1; 11 bases line up with TRBD1. Germline V gives CDR1 MNHEY, CDR2 SVGAGI. This CDR3 contains 14 residues. V was clipped by 6 bases and J by 9 bases; unmatched bases: 7.

The chain links TRBV7-6 to TRBJ2-5, with 9 positions matching TRBD1. The CDR3 has 15 residues. CDR1 and CDR2 (germline): SGHVS, FNYEAQ. V lost 1 base, J lost 5 bases, and 5 bases stayed unmatched. This CDR3 is CASSLGTGVSETQYF. The CDR3 DNA reads as TGTGCCAGCAGCTTAGGGACAGGGGTGTCGGAGACCCAGTACTTC.

This chain uses TRBV7-9 with TRBJ2-1; D assignment may be TRBD1 or TRBD2 (5 bases each). Per the germline V gene, CDR1 is SEHNR and CDR2 is FQNEAQ (reference sequence). The CDR3 has 17 residues. The V and J ends lost 3 bases and 5 bases respectively, with 20 bases between them. Here the CDR3 DNA reads TGTGCCAGCAGCTTCCGGGACGGAGGAACTCGGAACAATGAGCAGTTCTTC. It yields the protein CASSFRDGGTRNNEQFF.

CDR3 sequence reads: CASTLTGSYEQYF. The CDR3 DNA sequence: TGTGCCAGCACCTTGACAGGGTCCTACGAGCAGTACTTC. The V gene is TRBV2, the J gene TRBJ2-7; TRBD1 matches 7 bases. The J segment lost 1 base and the V segment lost 7 bases, leaving 4 bases of the junction unmatched. Germline V gives CDR1 SNHLY, CDR2 FYNNEI. The CDR3 loop spans 13 amino acids.

The chain links TRBV9 to TRBJ2-7; TRBD1 might be the D (5 bases). V lost 0 bases and J lost 3, with 10 bases in between. CDR1 is SGDLS and CDR2 is YYNGEE in the germline V gene. The CDR3 runs to 14 residues. The CDR3 coding sequence is TGTGCCAGCAGCGTAGGACCCGACAGCTACGAGCAGTACTTC. Its translation: CASSVGPDSYEQYF.